Listed here are 29 T cell receptor beta chains from one sample, sequenced in a study of Graves' ophthalmopathy and Graves' hyperthyroidism. Amplifying from RNA transcripts, the study obtained TCR beta CDR3 regions. Second-round multiplex PCR came after a first-round RT-PCR that employed HTBI primers. TCRdb analysed the multiplex PCR reads with MiXCR anew, one entry per CDR3 protein. The sample shows some 390,000 distinct CDR3 sequences, about 17% of them seen only once. Sequenced input: peripheral blood. These receptors were obtained from a woman aged 18-29 years with Graves' ophthalmopathy.

In this sample, this clonotype turned up many times. The chain links TRBV25-1 to TRBJ1-1, with D unresolved. This CDR3 contains 16 residues. The germline V gene has CDR1 MGHDK and CDR2 SYGVNS. Trimming left V 5 bases short and J 1 base short, with 17 bases between. Here the CDR3 reads CASSLRKLGPNTEAFF. The CDR3 region has the DNA TGTGCCAGCAGTCTTCGGAAACTAGGGCCGAACACTGAAGCTTTCTTT.

The V gene is TRBV6-4, the J gene TRBJ2-7; 9 nucleotides match TRBD1. V gave up 7 bases and J gave up 7 bases; unmatched junction bases: 14. This CDR3 is built from 15 residues. The germline V gene has CDR1 MRHNA and CDR2 SNTAGT. CDR3 in DNA: TGTGCCAGCACATCCCTTGGACAGGGGCGGGATGAGCAGTACTTC. This encodes CASTSLGQGRDEQYF.

This clonotype was seen at least ten times. The chain links TRBV20-1 to TRBJ2-7; D gene unclear. V lost 5 bases and J lost 2, with 10 bases in between. This CDR3 has 12 residues. Germline CDR1 DFQATT, CDR2 SNEGSKA (reference sequence). The CDR3 reads CSAWGFAYEQYF. In DNA, the CDR3 is TGCAGTGCTTGGGGATTTGCCTACGAGCAGTACTTC.

In its sample, this clonotype was seen many times. The genes are TRBV20-1 and TRBJ2-7; D gene unclear. V lost 3 bases and J lost 0, with 12 bases in between. Germline V gives CDR1 DFQATT, CDR2 SNEGSKA (reference sequence). The CDR3 is 14 amino acids. CDR3 bases: TGCAGTGCTAGTGTCTCTTGGAACTCCTACGAGCAGTACTTC. It is translated as CSASVSWNSYEQYF.

This clonotype was seen a handful of times. The genes are TRBV18 and TRBJ2-2; unclear D gene. The CDR3 spans 14 residues. The V gene's germline CDR1 is KGHSH and CDR2 LQKENI. Trimming removed 2 bases at V and 4 bases at J, with 8 bases between. CDR3 sequence: CASSPSQTTGELFF. CDR3 in DNA: TGTGCCAGCTCACCAAGTCAGACCACCGGGGAGCTGTTTTTT.

The table lists this clonotype with many counts. The chain combines TRBV6-5 with TRBJ1-2; TRBD1 aligns across 9 bases. The germline V gene encodes CDR1 MNHEY and CDR2 SVGAGI. V lost 6 bases, J lost 5 bases, and 7 bases stayed unmatched. CDR3 length equals 14 residues. CDR3 in amino acids: CASRSGTGLYGYTF. CDR3 in DNA: TGTGCCAGCAGGTCCGGGACAGGGCTATATGGCTACACCTTC.

This clonotype has ten or more counts. This chain joins TRBV15 and TRBJ2-7, with unresolved D. Germline V lookup: CDR1 LNHNV, CDR2 YYDKDF (reference sequence). This CDR3 has 16 residues. Trimming left V 0 bases short and J 9 bases short, with 21 bases between. The CDR3 nucleotides are TGTGCCACCAGCAGAGAAAACTTAGGACGCGGTGGTGGGCAGTACTTC. It translates to CATSRENLGRGGGQYF.

This chain connects TRBV6-1 to TRBJ1-2; D may be TRBD1 (6 bases). V was shortened by 0 bases and J by 3 bases, with 11 bases between the two germline ends. This CDR3 contains 15 residues. CDR1 and CDR2 from the germline V gene are MNHNS and SASEGT. The CDR3 nucleotides read TGTGCCAGCAGTGAAGCGCCCGGGGGGCACTATGGCTACACCTTC. Translated, it gives CASSEAPGGHYGYTF.

This clonotype was detected many times. The V and J genes are TRBV11-2 and TRBJ1-2; D is undetermined. The V and J ends lost 5 bases and 10 bases respectively, with 11 bases between them. The V gene's germline CDR1 is SGHAT and CDR2 FQNNGV. The CDR3 contains 11 residues. The CDR3 sequence: CASSSPSLYTF. CDR3 nucleotides: TGTGCCAGCAGCAGTCCGAGTCTCTACACCTTC.

This clonotype was counted ten times or more. This chain connects TRBV5-1 to TRBJ1-1; D possibly corresponds to TRBD1 (6 bases). This CDR3 region has 14 residues. V was pared by 4 bases and J by 3 bases, with 13 bases between. Germline lookup yields CDR1 SGHRS and CDR2 YFSETQ. CDR3 in amino acids: CASSPLGADTEAFF. The DNA of the CDR3 is TGCGCCAGCAGCCCCTTGGGGGCCGACACTGAAGCTTTCTTT.

In this sample, this clonotype turned up many times. This chain connects TRBV28 to TRBJ2-5; the match to TRBD2 covers 11 bases. Losses at the gene ends were 6 bases for V and 5 bases for J; bases not matched to a gene: 8. Germline CDR1 and CDR2: MDHEN and SYDVKM. The CDR3 contains 15 residues. CDR3 in DNA: TGTGCCAGCAGGGCTAGCGGGAGGCCCAGGGAGACCCAGTACTTC. Amino acid sequence: CASRASGRPRETQYF. The whole variable domain, filled in from reference TRBV28 and TRBJ2-5, reads DVKVTQSSRYLVKRTGEKVFLECVQDMDHENMFWYRQDPGLGLRLIYFSYDVKMKEKGDIPEGYSVSREKKERFSLILESASTNQTSMYLCASRASGRPRETQYFGPGTRLLVL.

Ten or more counts support this clonotype. The J gene is TRBJ1-1, the V gene TRBV19; D gene ambiguous. Trimming took off 6 bases at V and 5 bases at J, with 13 bases between the two ends. The CDR3 sequence is 13 residues long. The germline V gene encodes CDR1 LNHDA and CDR2 SQIVND (reference sequence). DNA for the CDR3: TGTGCCAGTAGCCGGGAGTGGGAGACTGAAGCTTTCTTT. Residues: CASSREWETEAFF.

This clonotype was detected ten times or more. The chain couples TRBV6-1 to TRBJ2-2; the D is unclear. The V end was cut by 2 bases, the J end by 5 bases, with 3 bases between. Germline V gives CDR1 MNHNS, CDR2 SASEGT. The CDR3 length is 12 residues. The CDR3 DNA reads as TGTGCCAGCAGTGAAATTACCGGGGAGCTGTTTTTT. It codes for CASSEITGELFF.

This clonotype was seen many times. This chain joins TRBV6-5 and TRBJ1-2; D gene unclear. There are 13 residues in the CDR3. V shed 6 bases and J shed 4 bases, with 12 bases lying between them. Germline V gene sequence: CDR1 MNHEY, CDR2 SVGAGI. Written as DNA, the CDR3 is TGTGCCAGCAGGAGGTTCGCTAGCTATGGCTACACCTTC. Its translation is CASRRFASYGYTF.

This clonotype was seen ten or more times. The chain employs TRBV28 and TRBJ1-1; D might be TRBD1 (5 bases). The CDR3 spans 14 residues. The V gene's germline CDR1 is MDHEN and CDR2 SYDVKM. V gave up 1 base and J gave up 4 bases, with 10 bases separating them. The CDR3 region has the DNA TGTGCCAGCAGTTTATCAGGGTTGGGCACTGAAGCTTTCTTT. Protein: CASSLSGLGTEAFF.

This clonotype was counted at least ten times. Possible read error: a much larger clone is one base away. V is TRBV6-2 or TRBV6-3 and J is TRBJ1-5, with no clear D. The CDR3 length is 14 residues. Per the germline V gene, CDR1 is MNHEY and CDR2 is SVGEGT. The DNA of the CDR3 is TGTGCCAGCAGTTACGGGGTGGAAAATCAGCCCCAGCTTTTT. This translates into CASSYGVENQPQLF.

This clonotype was seen ten or more times. The chain combines TRBV18 with TRBJ2-6; unclear D gene. Germline CDR1 reads KGHSH; CDR2 reads LQKENI. The CDR3 has 15 residues. V was cut by 1 base and J by 1 base, with 5 bases left in between. CDR3 in amino acids: CASSPQTSGANVLTF. CDR3 DNA: TGTGCCAGCTCACCACAGACATCTGGGGCCAACGTCCTGACTTTC. Together with reference TRBV18 and TRBJ2-6, the CDR3 gives the full variable domain: NAGVMQNPRHLVRRRGQEARLRCSPMKGHSHVYWYRQLPEEGLKFMVYLQKENIIDESGMPKERFSAEFPKEGPSILRIQQVVRGDSAAYFCASSPQTSGANVLTFGAGSRLTVL.

This clonotype occurred once. The chain uses TRBV6-2 or TRBV6-3 and TRBJ2-7, with TRBD2 matching over 15 bases. The CDR3 extends over 20 amino acids. After removal of 0 bases from V and 3 bases from J, the junction contained 12 bases not matched to a gene. Germline values: CDR1 MNHEY, CDR2 SVGEGT. CDR3 amino acids: CASSYSKGGLAGGANYEQYF. The CDR3 region has the DNA TGTGCCAGCAGTTACTCGAAAGGTGGACTAGCGGGAGGGGCGAACTACGAGCAGTACTTC.

This clonotype occurred many times. The rearrangement uses TRBV25-1 and TRBJ2-7, with D unresolved. Trimming removed 1 base at V and 2 bases at J, with 0 bases between. Germline CDR1 reads MGHDK; CDR2 reads SYGVNS. The CDR3 totals 11 residues. The CDR3 DNA reads TGTGCCAGCAGTGAATCCTACGAGCAGTACTTC. Amino acid sequence: CASSESYEQYF.

This clonotype was observed many times. Here the CDR3 reads CASTETGKVDEQYF. In DNA, the CDR3 is TGTGCCAGCACCGAGACAGGGAAAGTAGACGAGCAGTACTTC. This chain links TRBV2 with TRBJ2-7; TRBD1 agrees at 7 bases. This CDR3 is built from 14 residues. Looked up from germline, CDR1 is SNHLY and CDR2 is FYNNEI. The V segment lost 7 bases and the J segment 5 bases; nucleotides outside the gene matches: 11.

The count of this clonotype is one. The rearrangement joins TRBV6-4 to TRBJ2-5, with TRBD2 identical over 7 bases. CDR1 is MRHNA and CDR2 is SNTAGT in the germline V gene. The CDR3 runs to 13 residues. The V and J ends lost 4 bases and 5 bases, in that order; junction bases with no gene match: 4. DNA of the CDR3: TGTGCCAGCAGTGGCTGGGAGGGGGAGACCCAGTACTTC. As protein: CASSGWEGETQYF.

This clonotype was counted at least ten times. The chain employs TRBV11-2 and TRBJ2-7; 8 nucleotides match TRBD1. V lost 6 bases to trimming and J lost 1 base; unmatched junction nucleotides: 5. CDR3 length: 14 amino acids. Germline V gene sequence: CDR1 SGHAT, CDR2 FQNNGV. CDR3 DNA sequence: TGTGCCAGCAGGCCCCGGACAGGGTCCTACGAGCAGTACTTC. It is translated as CASRPRTGSYEQYF.

This rearrangement joins TRBV6-2 or TRBV6-3 to TRBJ2-2, with 14 nucleotides matching TRBD2. V trimming: 5 bases; J trimming: 1 base; junction bases outside the gene matches: 9. Germline V gene data show CDR1 as MNHEY and CDR2 as SVGEGT. This CDR3 region has 19 residues. CDR3 amino acids: CASSSPGLAGAWNTGELFF. The CDR3 DNA reads as TGTGCCAGCAGTAGTCCGGGACTAGCGGGGGCCTGGAACACCGGGGAGCTGTTTTTT.

This rearrangement joins TRBV5-3 to TRBJ2-7, with a weak D call TRBD1 (6 bases). TRBV5-3 is an open reading frame, and its role is uncertain. The CDR3 sequence is 12 residues long. The ends were cut back, 8 bases at V and 6 bases at J, with 15 bases in the middle. DNA for the CDR3: TGTGCCAGCAGCCAAGGGGGATTCGAGCAGTACTTC. It is translated as CASSQGGFEQYF.

The rearrangement uses TRBV7-2 and TRBJ2-5, with D uncertain. Germline V gene lookup returns CDR1 SGHTA and CDR2 FQGNSA. This CDR3 region has 13 residues. The V end lost 4 bases, the J end lost 4 bases, and 10 bases lay between the germline ends. The CDR3 here is CASSSGDRETQYF. DNA of the CDR3: TGTGCCAGCAGCTCTGGGGATCGAGAGACCCAGTACTTC.

In its sample, this clonotype was seen many times. V usage is TRBV6-2 or TRBV6-3 and J usage is TRBJ2-7; D is possibly TRBD2 (5 bases). Trimming shortened V by 0 bases and J by 6 bases, and 24 bases separated the two germline ends. Germline values: CDR1 MNHEY, CDR2 SVGEGT. The CDR3 is 18 residues long. CDR3 DNA: TGTGCCAGCAGTTACTCCCTCGAAAGCGGTACGACCTGGGGCGAGCAGTACTTC. Translating it yields CASSYSLESGTTWGEQYF.

There are many counts of this clonotype. The chain uses TRBV7-9 and TRBJ2-7; 7 nucleotides agree with TRBD2. Germline V CDR1 and CDR2: SEHNR, FQNEAQ (reference sequence). This CDR3 has 13 amino acids. V was pared by 5 bases and J by 7 bases, with 8 bases of the junction left unmatched. CDR3 DNA sequence: TGTGCCAGCAGCCGCGGGAGCCCCGGGGAGCAGTACTTC. Translation: CASSRGSPGEQYF.

This clonotype was detected many times. This chain uses TRBV6-5 with TRBJ2-2; TRBD2 is a possible D gene (5 bases). V gave up 2 bases and J gave up 5 bases, with 18 bases separating them. Per the germline V gene, CDR1 is MNHEY and CDR2 is SVGAGI. The length of the CDR3 is 17 residues. The CDR3 protein is CASSYLSAGPETGELFF. CDR3 in DNA: TGTGCCAGCAGTTACCTCTCGGCGGGTCCGGAAACCGGGGAGCTGTTTTTT.

This clonotype was counted ten times or more. The chain employs TRBV3-1 and TRBJ2-5; 7 nucleotides line up with TRBD2. The V and J ends lost 2 bases and 6 bases, in that order; junction bases with no gene match: 9. The germline gives CDR1 LGHDT, CDR2 YNNKEL (reference sequence). CDR3 size: 15 residues. The chain's CDR3 is CASSQPRTSRKTQYF. CDR3 in DNA: TGTGCCAGCAGCCAACCCCGGACTAGTCGGAAGACCCAGTACTTC.